This T cell receptor beta chain was obtained from a study of T cell changes during pregnancy in multiple sclerosis. V lost 4 bases to trimming and J lost 0 bases; unmatched junction nucleotides: 12. Germline V CDR1 and CDR2: SGDLS, YYNGEE. The CDR3 totals 18 residues. This clone occurred once. Profiling relied on immunoSEQ multiplex PCR, and the TCRdb table lists in-frame clones only, not all of them. The sample lists about 51,000 clones, 90% to 95% occurring once. This material consisted of CD4+ T cells from peripheral blood mononuclear cells, taken in the second trimester of pregnancy. The TCR was taken from a female donor with multiple sclerosis, enrolled in a pregnancy study. The chain has TRBV9 and TRBJ2-1; 8 nucleotides agree with TRBD2. CDR3 nucleotide sequence: TGTGCCAGCAGCCCCCGGGGTAGCGGGGTCAGCTCCTACAATGAGCAGTTCTTC. Residues: CASSPRGSGVSSYNEQFF.